The 24 T cell receptor beta chains given below trace back to one sample, sequenced in a study of cytomegalovirus exposure and HLA in healthy donors. This PCR relied on a set of 60 Vbeta primers and 13 Jbeta primers. The assay was immunoSEQ multiplex PCR, and TCRdb's table has in-frame clones only and misses some. The sample shows 200,000 to 250,000 clones, approximately 87% of them seen only once. The sample comprised PBMCs. The source is a human donor in good health.

This clone was seen a handful of times. The chain joins TRBV2 to TRBJ1-1; TRBD1 matches 8 bases. This CDR3 contains 15 residues. Trimming removed 5 bases from V and 2 bases from J; junction bases left unmatched: 7. CDR1 SNHLY and CDR2 FYNNEI come from the germline V gene. The CDR3 DNA is TGTGCCAGCAGTCTCCTGGACAGGGACAACACTGAAGCTTTCTTT. It codes for CASSLLDRDNTEAFF.

This rearrangement joins TRBV6-6 to TRBJ2-7; 9 bases agree with TRBD1. The CDR3 is 15 amino acids. Germline CDR1 MNHNY, CDR2 SVGAGI (reference sequence). Trimming took 6 bases from V and 6 from J; bases not matched to a gene: 12. CDR3 loop: CASRTSGQGKTEQYF. In DNA form, the CDR3 reads TGTGCCAGCAGAACCTCGGGACAGGGTAAAACCGAGCAGTACTTC.

This clone was counted a few times. As DNA, the CDR3 is TGTGCCAGCTCACGGAGCGCAGATACGCAGTATTTT. Its translation: CASSRSADTQYF. The chain combines TRBV18 with TRBJ2-3; D remains unclear. This CDR3 comprises 12 residues. In germline, CDR1 is KGHSH, CDR2 LQKENI. V shed 4 bases and J shed 4 bases, with 6 bases lying between them. The whole variable domain, filled in from reference TRBV18 and TRBJ2-3, reads NAGVMQNPRHLVRRRGQEARLRCSPMKGHSHVYWYRQLPEEGLKFMVYLQKENIIDESGMPKERFSAEFPKEGPSILRIQQVVRGDSAAYFCASSRSADTQYFGPGTRLTVL.

The chain has TRBV7-3 and TRBJ2-1; 15 bases are a match to TRBD2. Unmatched junction bases numbered 1, after V lost 4 bases and J lost 9 bases. The CDR3 covers 14 residues. Germline CDR1 SGHTA, CDR2 FQGTGA. CDR3 coding DNA: TGTGCCAGCAGCTGGGGACTAGCGGGAGGTGAGCAGTTCTTC. Translation gives CASSWGLAGGEQFF.

The gene calls are TRBV7-2 and TRBJ2-1; D perhaps matches TRBD2 (6 bases). Germline lookup yields CDR1 SGHTA and CDR2 FQGNSA. The CDR3 extends over 13 amino acids. Trimming took off 8 bases at V and 3 bases at J, with 11 bases between the two ends. The CDR3 DNA reads as TGTGCCAGCTCCCGGGGAGGCTACAATGAGCAGTTCTTC. Amino acid sequence: CASSRGGYNEQFF.

Worth noting for this clone: The same CDR3 is also encoded by other DNA sequences in this sample. This chain links TRBV19 with TRBJ2-7, with a possible D match to TRBD1 (6 bases). CDR3 size: 15 residues. V was shortened by 1 base and J by 1 base, with 11 bases between the two germline ends. The V gene's germline CDR1 is LNHDA and CDR2 SQIVND (reference sequence). As DNA, the CDR3 is TGTGCCAGTAGTATAGGTCGCCAGGGGTCCTACGAGCAGTACTTC. Translating it yields CASSIGRQGSYEQYF. Based on the CDR3 plus reference TRBV19 and TRBJ2-7, the full variable domain is DGGITQSPKYLFRKEGQNVTLSCEQNLNHDAMYWYRQDPGQGLRLIYYSQIVNDFQKGDIAEGYSVSREKKESFPLTVTSAQKNPTAFYLCASSIGRQGSYEQYFGPGTRLTVT.

This chain joins TRBV7-3 and TRBJ2-7; 11 bases map to TRBD1. The CDR3 runs to 15 residues. V gave up 3 bases and J gave up 4 bases; unmatched junction bases: 5. The V gene's germline CDR1 is SGHTA and CDR2 FQGTGA. The CDR3 coding sequence is TGTGCCAGCAGCTTCGATGGGACAGGGGGGTACGAGCAGTACTTC. This gives the protein CASSFDGTGGYEQYF.

This sequence joins TRBV7-2 and TRBJ2-1, with 7 bases fitting TRBD2. The CDR3 runs to 17 residues. Losses at the gene ends were 6 bases for V and 5 bases for J; bases not matched to a gene: 16. CDR1 and CDR2 from the germline V gene are SGHTA and FQGNSA. The CDR3 sequence is CASSRNIAGVGNNEQFF. Written as DNA, the CDR3 is TGTGCCAGCAGTCGAAACATAGCGGGTGTGGGAAACAATGAGCAGTTCTTC.

This clone was detected only a few times. The chain carries TRBV28 and TRBJ2-7; TRBD1 matches at 7 bases. Germline V CDR1 and CDR2: MDHEN, SYDVKM. After removal of 5 bases from V and 3 bases from J, the junction contained 10 bases not matched to a gene. This CDR3 contains 15 residues. This chain's CDR3 is CASSLARQGYYEQYF. CDR3 coding DNA: TGTGCCAGCAGTCTCGCCCGACAGGGCTACTACGAGCAGTACTTC.

The chain combines TRBV18 with TRBJ1-3; D may be TRBD1 (5 bases). In germline, CDR1 is KGHSH, CDR2 LQKENI. With 4 bases removed from V and 1 base from J, the gap between germline ends came to 8 bases. This CDR3 is built from 14 residues. Written as DNA, the CDR3 is TGTGCCAGCTCACAGGGGACTTCTGGAAACACCATATATTTT. Translated: CASSQGTSGNTIYF. Full variable domain (rest looked up from reference TRBV18 and TRBJ1-3): NAGVMQNPRHLVRRRGQEARLRCSPMKGHSHVYWYRQLPEEGLKFMVYLQKENIIDESGMPKERFSAEFPKEGPSILRIQQVVRGDSAAYFCASSQGTSGNTIYFGEGSWLTVV.

This chain links TRBV6-4 with TRBJ2-1, with 14 bases identical to TRBD2. Germline values: CDR1 MRHNA, CDR2 SNTAGT. This CDR3 contains 18 residues. V gave up 4 bases and J gave up 1 base; unmatched junction bases: 6. DNA of the CDR3: TGTGCCAGCAGTGCCGGGACTAGCGGGAGTTTGTCCTACAATGAGCAGTTCTTC. Translated: CASSAGTSGSLSYNEQFF.

V usage is TRBV10-3 and J usage is TRBJ1-2, with TRBD1 as a possible D gene (6 bases). Trimming took off 0 bases at V and 8 bases at J, with 16 bases between the two ends. The CDR3 covers 15 residues. Germline V gene lookup returns CDR1 ENHRY and CDR2 SYGVKD. The CDR3: CAISESNGVRGGYTF. In DNA form, the CDR3 reads TGTGCCATCAGTGAGTCAAACGGCGTTAGGGGGGGCTACACCTTC.

This clone has only a few counts. The chain couples TRBV11-2 to TRBJ2-7, with 10 bases lining up with TRBD2. CDR1 and CDR2 from the germline V gene are SGHAT and FQNNGV. The CDR3 extends over 14 amino acids. With V trimmed by 5 bases and J by 7 bases, 8 bases remained unmatched. CDR3 amino acids: CASSPSGRAGEQYF. The CDR3, as DNA: TGTGCCAGCAGCCCCAGCGGGAGGGCCGGGGAGCAGTACTTC.

A few counts support this clone. The V gene is TRBV7-8, the J gene TRBJ2-1; 10 nucleotides agree with TRBD2. The junction had 5 bases not matched to a gene; V was cut back by 1 base and J by 2 bases. CDR3 length equals 17 residues. The germline V gene encodes CDR1 SGHVS and CDR2 FQNEAQ. CDR3 sequence (DNA): TGTGCCAGCAGCTTAGGGGAAGCGGGAGGGACCTACAATGAGCAGTTCTTC. Amino acids: CASSLGEAGGTYNEQFF.

In regard to this clone: One junction end disagrees with the germline gene, perhaps due to a read error. This chain links TRBV7-7 with TRBJ2-3, with D maybe TRBD2 (6 bases). Germline V CDR1 and CDR2: SSHAT, FNYEAQ (reference sequence). This CDR3 region has 15 residues. The CDR3 here is CASSLSSGDADTQYF. The CDR3 DNA reads TGTGCTAGCAGCTTATCTTCGGGGGACGCAGATACGCAGTATTTT.

This clone was seen only once. In nucleotides, the CDR3 is TGCGCCAGCAGCCGAGCCAGGGTCACCGGGGAGCTGTTTTTT. It specifies CASSRARVTGELFF. The gene calls are TRBV4-3 and TRBJ2-2; D may be TRBD1 (5 bases). Per the germline V gene, CDR1 is LGHNA and CDR2 is YSLEER. Trimming removed 4 bases at V and 4 bases at J, with 10 bases between. The CDR3 has 14 residues.

The chain employs TRBV28 and TRBJ1-1, with D uncertain. This CDR3 contains 14 residues. V was trimmed by 7 bases and J by 0 bases, leaving 12 bases between them. The germline V gene encodes CDR1 MDHEN and CDR2 SYDVKM. The CDR3 reads CASNQRSLNTEAFF. As DNA, the CDR3 is TGTGCCAGCAACCAACGAAGCTTGAACACTGAAGCTTTCTTT.

The chain has TRBV4-1 and TRBJ1-2; TRBD1 might be the D (6 bases). The CDR3 has 18 residues. V lost 1 base, J lost 8 bases, and 26 bases lay in between. Germline CDR1 MGHRA, CDR2 YSYEKL. CDR3 amino acids: CASSQVFFELRDIQGYTF. The CDR3 DNA reads TGCGCCAGCAGCCAAGTTTTCTTCGAGCTCCGGGACATACAAGGCTACACCTTC.

The V and J genes are TRBV28 and TRBJ2-7, with D maybe TRBD2 (6 bases). Trimming removed 3 bases at V and 1 base at J, with 19 bases between. The CDR3 consists of 17 residues. Germline values: CDR1 MDHEN, CDR2 SYDVKM. Here the CDR3 reads CASSFVGSRIASYEQYF. CDR3 nucleotides: TGTGCCAGCAGTTTCGTCGGGAGCAGGATTGCGTCCTACGAGCAGTACTTC.

The gene calls are TRBV5-4 and TRBJ2-3; 7 bases match TRBD2. CDR1 is SGHNT, CDR2 YYREEE, per germline (reference sequence). The trim removed 4 bases at V and 3 bases at J, leaving 11 bases unmatched. This CDR3 spans 16 amino acids. CDR3 DNA: TGTGCCAGCAGCCGGTTAGCTAGCGGCGCGACAGATACGCAGTATTTT. Encoded protein: CASSRLASGATDTQYF.

This clone has only one observation. The CDR3 here is CSVARGIYEQYF. In DNA form, the CDR3 reads TGCAGCGTTGCTCGGGGGATCTACGAGCAGTACTTC. This rearrangement joins TRBV29-1 to TRBJ2-7; TRBD2 might be the D (6 bases). The CDR3 sequence is 12 residues long. CDR1 and CDR2 from the germline V gene are SQVTM and ANQGSEA. Trimming removed 4 bases at V and 3 bases at J, with 10 bases between.

The chain employs TRBV2 and TRBJ2-1, with 8 bases aligning to TRBD2. The CDR3 is 19 amino acids. The germline CDR1 and CDR2 sequences are SNHLY and FYNNEI. The CDR3 here is CALEGGARASGSSYNEQFF. The CDR3 DNA reads TGTGCACTAGAGGGGGGGGCGCGGGCTAGCGGGTCTTCCTACAATGAGCAGTTCTTC.

The chain links TRBV14 to TRBJ1-1; D not resolved. CDR1 SGHDN and CDR2 FVKESK come from the germline V gene. The ends were cut back, 1 base at V and 4 bases at J, with 10 bases in the middle. This CDR3 contains 14 residues. CDR3 in amino acids: CASSQVIEGTEAFF. CDR3 coding DNA: TGTGCCAGCAGCCAAGTGATAGAGGGCACTGAAGCTTTCTTT.

In the case of this clone: Germline and junction disagree at one end, which may indicate a read error. The DNA of the CDR3 is TGTGCTAGCAGCTTAGGACGGGGGAATCATGAGCAGTTCTTC. This translates into CASSLGRGNHEQFF. J is TRBJ2-1 and V is TRBV7-7; D possibly corresponds to TRBD2 (6 bases). The CDR3 loop spans 14 amino acids. Germline V gene lookup returns CDR1 SSHAT and CDR2 FNYEAQ (reference sequence).